Below are 23 T cell receptor beta chains sequenced from a single sample in a study of T cell responses to AZD1222 COVID-19 vaccine. Assay used: immunoSEQ multiplex PCR; TCRdb lists only in-frame clones, some missing. The sample shows some 200,000 clones, approximately 91% of them seen only once. The sample here was peripheral blood, taken on day 0 of AZD1222 vaccination. These receptors were collected from an adult in good health.

The rearrangement links TRBV10-3 to TRBJ2-5; either TRBD1 or TRBD2 may fit D (5 bases each). Trimming pared 3 bases from V and 11 bases from J, leaving 16 bases between. CDR1 and CDR2 from the germline V gene are ENHRY and SYGVKD. CDR3 length: 13 amino acids. CDR3 coding DNA: TGTGCCATCAGTGAAAATTCGGGGCGGCGGCAGTACTTC. This gives the protein CAISENSGRRQYF.

V is TRBV7-2 and J is TRBJ2-7, with TRBD2 matching 10 bases. CDR1 and CDR2 from the germline V gene are SGHTA and FQGNSA. CDR3 length: 14 residues. Losses at the gene ends were 1 base for V and 7 bases for J; bases not matched to a gene: 4. CDR3 nucleotide sequence: TGTGCCAGCAGCTTAGTTAGCGGGAGGAGAGAGCAGTACTTC. Translation gives CASSLVSGRREQYF.

The chain links TRBV25-1 to TRBJ1-2; tentative D call: TRBD1 (6 bases). The CDR3 sequence is 14 residues long. Germline V gene lookup returns CDR1 MGHDK and CDR2 SYGVNS. V was shortened by 7 bases and J by 2 bases, with 14 bases between the two germline ends. The CDR3 DNA reads TGTGCCAGCAAGGACAGTGGCTCCAACTATGGCTACACCTTC. As protein: CASKDSGSNYGYTF.

Here the CDR3 reads CASRTSGVSTDTQYF. DNA for the CDR3: TGTGCCAGCAGGACTAGCGGGGTTAGCACAGATACGCAGTATTTT. The chain employs TRBV6-5 and TRBJ2-3, with TRBD2 matching 11 bases. The J segment lost 0 bases and the V segment lost 6 bases, leaving 2 bases of the junction unmatched. Germline lookup yields CDR1 MNHEY and CDR2 SVGAGI. This CDR3 has 15 residues.

V and J are TRBV4-3 and TRBJ2-7; 8 bases align to TRBD2. Germline-derived CDR1 and CDR2 are LGHNA and YSLEER. The CDR3 is made up of 16 amino acids. V shed 2 bases, J shed 3 bases, and the junction held 9 bases outside the gene matches. The CDR3 nucleotides read TGCGCCAGCAGCCAAACACTAGCGGCGGCGATCTACGAGCAGTACTTC. Translating gives CASSQTLAAAIYEQYF.

This chain's CDR3 is CASSQDFGTLSGYTF. The DNA for the CDR3 is TGTGCCAGCAGCCAAGATTTCGGGACCCTATCCGGCTACACCTTC. This chain links TRBV4-2 with TRBJ1-2; maybe TRBD1 (5 bases). Germline lookup yields CDR1 LGHNA and CDR2 YNFKEQ. V lost 0 bases and J 8 bases, leaving 16 bases between the germline ends. The CDR3 contains 15 residues.

This clone appeared a single time. This sequence joins TRBV5-6 and TRBJ2-2; 9 nucleotides align to TRBD2. Losses at the gene ends were 4 bases for V and 6 bases for J; bases not matched to a gene: 13. Germline assignment: CDR1 SGHDT and CDR2 YYEEEE. The CDR3 covers 17 residues. The CDR3 loop is CASSRIDSGRLAGELFF. DNA of the CDR3: TGTGCCAGCAGCCGGATCGATAGCGGGAGATTGGCCGGGGAGCTGTTTTTT.

CDR3 amino acids: CASSPIRGTRSTDTQYF. The CDR3 coding sequence is TGTGCCAGCAGTCCGATAAGGGGGACTAGATCCACAGATACGCAGTATTTT. The chain joins TRBV28 to TRBJ2-3; 8 bases map to TRBD2. The junction had 12 bases not matched to a gene; V was cut back by 5 bases and J by 2 bases. The CDR3 is 17 residues long. Germline assignment: CDR1 MDHEN and CDR2 SYDVKM.

This clone appeared a single time. This rearrangement joins TRBV7-6 to TRBJ1-6; D is unclear. The V and J ends lost 0 bases and 3 bases respectively, with 9 bases between them. Per germline, CDR1 SGHVS and CDR2 FNYEAQ. CDR3 length: 16 residues. CDR3 residues: CASSLAQVIYNSPLHF. CDR3 sequence (DNA): TGTGCCAGCAGCTTAGCGCAAGTGATCTATAATTCACCCCTCCACTTT.

The rearrangement links TRBV19 to TRBJ2-7; D is unresolved. Germline-derived CDR1 and CDR2 are LNHDA and SQIVND (reference sequence). Trimming stripped 0 bases from V and 5 bases from J, with 20 bases between. The CDR3 is 17 amino acids. The CDR3: CASSIDLFTEDFDEQYF. As DNA, the CDR3 is TGTGCCAGTAGTATAGATCTATTCACAGAGGATTTCGACGAGCAGTACTTC.

The V and J genes are TRBV7-2 and TRBJ2-7; maybe TRBD2 (5 bases). The CDR3 totals 14 residues. The V gene's germline CDR1 is SGHTA and CDR2 FQGNSA. Trimming pared 5 bases from V and 5 bases from J, leaving 16 bases between. The CDR3 DNA reads as TGTGCCAGCAGCCTACCCCTAGCTCTGGACGAGCAGTACTTC. Its translation is CASSLPLALDEQYF.

This clone was counted only a few times. The chain is built from TRBV4-3 and TRBJ2-3; no reliable D call. The V gene lost 3 bases and the J gene lost 6 bases, with 10 bases spanning the gap. The CDR3 totals 13 residues. Looked up from germline, CDR1 is LGHNA and CDR2 is YSLEER. This CDR3 reads CASSHPQMDTQYF. The CDR3 nucleotides are TGCGCCAGCAGCCACCCGCAGATGGATACGCAGTATTTT.

The rearrangement joins TRBV4-3 to TRBJ2-2; 9 bases fit TRBD1. This CDR3 is built from 18 residues. CDR1 is LGHNA and CDR2 is YSLEER in the germline V gene. Unmatched junction bases numbered 6, after V lost 0 bases and J lost 1 base. The CDR3 nucleotides read TGCGCCAGCAGCCAAGATTGGGGGACAGGGTTGAACACCGGGGAGCTGTTTTTT. This gives the protein CASSQDWGTGLNTGELFF.

This chain uses TRBV19 with TRBJ1-1; tentatively, D is TRBD1 (5 bases). Germline CDR1 and CDR2: LNHDA and SQIVND (reference sequence). This CDR3 comprises 15 residues. V lost 5 bases and J lost 2, with 15 bases in between. As DNA, the CDR3 is TGTGCCAGTAGTCAGGCTTGGGGGTATAACACTGAAGCTTTCTTT. Amino acids: CASSQAWGYNTEAFF.

This rearrangement joins TRBV7-2 to TRBJ2-3, with D possibly TRBD1 on 7 matching bases. The CDR3 has 15 residues. Germline values: CDR1 SGHTA, CDR2 FQGNSA. Trimming cost V 3 bases and J 2 bases, with 12 bases left between them. The DNA of the CDR3 is TGTGCCAGCAGCTTGCGGGACAGATACACAGATACGCAGTATTTT. It specifies CASSLRDRYTDTQYF. Based on the CDR3 plus reference TRBV7-2 and TRBJ2-3, the full variable domain is GAGVSQSPSNKVTEKGKDVELRCDPISGHTALYWYRQSLGQGLEFLIYFQGNSAPDKSGLPSDRFSAERTGGSVSTLTIQRTQQEDSAVYLCASSLRDRYTDTQYFGPGTRLTVL.

With respect to this clone: Additional DNA sequences in this sample encode the identical CDR3. The chain employs TRBV9 and TRBJ2-5; 12 nucleotides match TRBD2. Looked up from germline, CDR1 is SGDLS and CDR2 is YYNGEE. The J segment lost 5 bases and the V segment lost 2 bases, leaving 1 base of the junction unmatched. The CDR3 is 14 residues long. The CDR3 spells CASSVGTSGETQYF. The DNA for the CDR3 is TGTGCCAGCAGCGTTGGGACTAGCGGGGAGACCCAGTACTTC. Full variable domain (missing parts from reference TRBV9 and TRBJ2-5): DSGVTQTPKHLITATGQRVTLRCSPRSGDLSVYWYQQSLDQGLQFLIQYYNGEERAKGNILERFSAQQFPDLHSELNLSSLELGDSALYFCASSVGTSGETQYFGPGTRLLVL.

This sequence joins TRBV3-1 (or the pseudogene TRBV3-2) and TRBJ1-2; D is undetermined. The V gene's germline CDR1 is LGHDT and CDR2 YNNKEL (reference sequence). The CDR3 loop spans 13 amino acids. V gave up 5 bases and J gave up 6 bases, with 13 bases separating them. The CDR3 here is CASSARIRNGYTF. CDR3 DNA: TGTGCCAGCAGCGCAAGGATCCGAAATGGCTACACCTTC.

This chain connects TRBV28 to TRBJ1-1; D not certain. Trimming cost V 1 base and J 2 bases, with 8 bases left between them. This CDR3 spans 14 amino acids. CDR1 is MDHEN and CDR2 is SYDVKM in the germline V gene. The CDR3 reads CASSLSPPNTEAFF. The CDR3, as DNA: TGTGCCAGCAGTTTATCACCCCCCAACACTGAAGCTTTCTTT. Variable domain in full (rest from reference TRBV28 and TRBJ1-1): DVKVTQSSRYLVKRTGEKVFLECVQDMDHENMFWYRQDPGLGLRLIYFSYDVKMKEKGDIPEGYSVSREKKERFSLILESASTNQTSMYLCASSLSPPNTEAFFGQGTRLTVV.

This clone was recorded once. The chain recombines TRBV7-2 with TRBJ1-4; D unclear. The CDR3 length is 15 residues. The germline CDR1 and CDR2 sequences are SGHTA and FQGNSA. The V end lost 1 base, the J end lost 8 bases, and 14 bases lay between the germline ends. In nucleotides, the CDR3 is TGTGCCAGCAGCTTAGGGGCGGGAACGGGCGAAAAACTGTTTTTT. This gives the protein CASSLGAGTGEKLFF.

The chain has TRBV15 and TRBJ1-3; no definite D call. Trimming took off 4 bases at V and 0 bases at J, with 7 bases between the two ends. This CDR3 has 14 amino acids. Germline lookup yields CDR1 LNHNV and CDR2 YYDKDF (reference sequence). The CDR3 loop is CATSIVGSGNTIYF. The CDR3 region has the DNA TGTGCCACCAGCATCGTGGGCTCTGGAAACACCATATATTTT.

V and J are TRBV29-1 and TRBJ2-7; tentatively, D is TRBD1 (6 bases). Trimming left V 0 bases short and J 3 bases short, with 18 bases between. Germline-derived CDR1 and CDR2 are SQVTM and ANQGSEA. This CDR3 region has 16 residues. CDR3 amino acids: CSVEDPVVIGGYEQYF. The DNA of the CDR3 is TGCAGCGTTGAAGATCCCGTGGTGATAGGGGGCTACGAGCAGTACTTC.

The V gene is TRBV2, the J gene TRBJ1-3; weak D call: TRBD1 (6 bases). Looked up from germline, CDR1 is SNHLY and CDR2 is FYNNEI. The length of the CDR3 is 16 residues. V lost 6 bases and J 4 bases, leaving 19 bases between the germline ends. In nucleotides, the CDR3 is TGTGCCAGCAGCCCCCTGGGGCAGGGGACGGGAAACACCATATATTTT. This encodes CASSPLGQGTGNTIYF.

CDR3 in DNA: TGTGCCAGCAGTTACTTTCCGTCACAGGGTAATCAGCCCCAGCATTTT. This gives the protein CASSYFPSQGNQPQHF. The chain combines TRBV6-6 with TRBJ1-5; tentatively, D is TRBD1 (6 bases). Germline CDR1 and CDR2: MNHNY and SVGAGI (reference sequence). The CDR3 loop spans 16 amino acids. Trimming stripped 1 base from V and 4 bases from J, with 14 bases between.